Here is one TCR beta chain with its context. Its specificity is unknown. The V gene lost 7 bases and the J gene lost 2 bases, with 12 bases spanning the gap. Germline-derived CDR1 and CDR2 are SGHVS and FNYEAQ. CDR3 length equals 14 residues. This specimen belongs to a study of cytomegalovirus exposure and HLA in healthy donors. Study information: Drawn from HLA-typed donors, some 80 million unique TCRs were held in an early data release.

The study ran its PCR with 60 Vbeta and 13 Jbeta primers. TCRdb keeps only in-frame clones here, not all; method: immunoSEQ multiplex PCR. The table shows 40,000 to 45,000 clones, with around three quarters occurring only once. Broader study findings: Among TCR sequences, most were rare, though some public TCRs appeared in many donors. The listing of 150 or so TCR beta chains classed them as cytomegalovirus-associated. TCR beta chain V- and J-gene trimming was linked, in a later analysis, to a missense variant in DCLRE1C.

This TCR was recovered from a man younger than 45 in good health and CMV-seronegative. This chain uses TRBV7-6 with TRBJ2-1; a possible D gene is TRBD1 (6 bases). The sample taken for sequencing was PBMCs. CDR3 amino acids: CASKGGGTYNEQFF. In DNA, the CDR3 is TGTGCCAGCAAAGGGGGTGGAACCTACAATGAGCAGTTCTTC.